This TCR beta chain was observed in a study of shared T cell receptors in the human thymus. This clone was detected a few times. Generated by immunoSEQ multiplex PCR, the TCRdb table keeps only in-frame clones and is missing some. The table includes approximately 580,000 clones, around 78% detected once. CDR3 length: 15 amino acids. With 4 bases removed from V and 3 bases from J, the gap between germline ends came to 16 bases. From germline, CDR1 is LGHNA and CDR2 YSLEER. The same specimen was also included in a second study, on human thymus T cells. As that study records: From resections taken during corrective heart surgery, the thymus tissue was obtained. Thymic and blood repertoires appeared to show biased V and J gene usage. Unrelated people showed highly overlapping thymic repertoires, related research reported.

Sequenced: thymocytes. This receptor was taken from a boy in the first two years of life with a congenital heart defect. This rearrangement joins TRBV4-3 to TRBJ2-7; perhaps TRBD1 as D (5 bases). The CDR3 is CASSPAGKPIYEQYF. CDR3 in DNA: TGCGCCAGCAGCCCGGCAGGGAAACCCATCTACGAGCAGTACTTC.